A single sample is the source of the 20 T cell receptor beta chains below, sequenced in a study of low-dose radiotherapy and immunotherapy resistance in tumors. Time point in this sample: after trial treatment. Treatment meaning: LDRT plus nivolumab, ipilimumab, low-dose cyclophosphamide and aspirin (RACIN trial). First-strand cDNA relied on TRAV- and TRBV-specific primers spanning alpha and beta chains. Amplification of TCRs used a constant-region primer and V-primer adapter for approximately 19 PCR cycles. TCRdb fed the reads into MiXCR, producing one record per CDR3 protein. The data show tens of thousands of distinct CDR3 sequences, roughly 19% seen once. Source: PBMCs, taken after low-dose radiotherapy plus immunotherapy. The source is a female donor with ovarian cancer.

This clonotype showed up many times. The V gene is TRBV2, the J gene TRBJ1-1; TRBD1 is a possible D gene (5 bases). This CDR3 is built from 16 residues. V lost 1 base and J 3 bases, leaving 15 bases between the germline ends. The germline V gene has CDR1 SNHLY and CDR2 FYNNEI. The CDR3 here is CASSEVGGRTDTEAFF. DNA of the CDR3: TGTGCCAGCAGTGAAGTTGGGGGGAGGACTGACACTGAAGCTTTCTTT.

This clonotype was recorded at least ten times. This sequence joins TRBV11-2 and TRBJ2-3, with D unresolved. The CDR3 consists of 17 residues. V dropped 1 base and J dropped 3 bases, with 17 bases sitting between them. The germline V gene has CDR1 SGHAT and CDR2 FQNNGV. The DNA of the CDR3 is TGTGCCAGCAGCTTAGTAGGAACAGCCGTGAGGACAGATACGCAGTATTTT. It translates to CASSLVGTAVRTDTQYF.

This clonotype was seen ten or more times. The chain links TRBV24-1 to TRBJ1-5; 7 bases fit TRBD1. V shed 7 bases and J 9 bases; nucleotides not matched to a gene: 5. The CDR3 has 12 residues. Germline lookup yields CDR1 KGHDR and CDR2 SFDVKD. The CDR3 coding sequence is TGTGCCACCAGCAGGGGGGATCGGCCCCAGCATTTT. This sequence encodes CATSRGDRPQHF.

This clonotype was observed many times. The V and J genes are TRBV4-1 and TRBJ1-2; no firm D call. V dropped 2 bases and J dropped 1 base, with 5 bases sitting between them. The CDR3 sequence is 13 residues long. Germline V gives CDR1 MGHRA, CDR2 YSYEKL. CDR3 DNA sequence: TGCGCCAGCAGCCAATGGGATAACTATGGCTACACCTTC. This codes for CASSQWDNYGYTF.

This clonotype appeared many times. The J gene is TRBJ2-7, the V gene TRBV5-6; a possible D gene is TRBD1 (6 bases). Trimming stripped 3 bases from V and 4 bases from J, with 17 bases between. Germline V gene sequence: CDR1 SGHDT, CDR2 YYEEEE. The CDR3 totals 15 residues. The CDR3 region is CASSSSGQTYYEQYF. CDR3 nucleotides: TGTGCCAGCAGCTCTTCGGGACAAACTTATTACGAGCAGTACTTC.

J is TRBJ2-3 and V is TRBV5-4, with D possibly matching TRBD1 (5 bases). Germline V gene data show CDR1 as SGHNT and CDR2 as YYREEE (reference sequence). With 2 bases removed from V and 4 bases from J, the gap between germline ends came to 5 bases. CDR3 length: 12 residues. The CDR3 spells CASSFRADTQYF. The CDR3 DNA sequence: TGTGCCAGCAGCTTCAGGGCAGATACGCAGTATTTT.

This clonotype was found many times. This chain joins TRBV9 and TRBJ2-1; maybe TRBD1 (6 bases). The V gene lost 0 bases and the J gene lost 9 bases, with 13 bases spanning the gap. Germline V CDR1 and CDR2: SGDLS, YYNGEE. The CDR3 spans 14 residues. The CDR3 loop is CASSVEQGGREQFF. Written as DNA, the CDR3 is TGTGCCAGCAGCGTAGAACAGGGTGGCCGTGAGCAGTTCTTC.

The sample holds a few counts of this clonotype. The chain carries TRBV6-2 or TRBV6-3 and TRBJ1-1; D is perhaps TRBD1 (6 bases). V lost 8 bases and J lost 0, with 13 bases in between. This CDR3 spans 14 amino acids. Germline V gene data show CDR1 as MNHEY and CDR2 as SVGEGT. The CDR3 here is CASSQGGVNTEAFF. In nucleotides, the CDR3 is TGTGCCAGCTCACAGGGAGGCGTGAACACTGAAGCTTTCTTT.

This clonotype was seen at least ten times. The V gene is TRBV10-3, the J gene TRBJ1-1; D uncertain. V gave up 6 bases and J gave up 8 bases, with 16 bases separating them. Germline CDR1 ENHRY, CDR2 SYGVKD. This CDR3 comprises 13 residues. The CDR3 nucleotides read TGTGCCATCAGACAGCCCACGGGGAGGGAAGCTTTCTTT. This codes for CAIRQPTGREAFF.

This clonotype appeared many times. CDR3 loop: CASSFRGFTEAFF. In DNA form, the CDR3 reads TGTGCCAGCAGTTTCAGGGGGTTCACTGAAGCTTTCTTT. The chain combines TRBV27 with TRBJ1-1, with 7 bases that match TRBD1. The length of the CDR3 is 13 residues. The junction had 2 bases not matched to a gene; V was cut back by 3 bases and J by 4 bases. Per the germline V gene, CDR1 is MNHEY and CDR2 is SMNVEV (reference sequence).

CDR3 nucleotides: TGCAGTGCTGGGGGACTAGCGGGAGGCGAGCAGTACTTC. It translates to CSAGGLAGGEQYF. The chain employs TRBV20-1 and TRBJ2-7; TRBD2 matches 15 bases. This CDR3 region has 13 residues. The V gene end was trimmed by 5 bases and the J gene end by 6 bases; junction bases not matched to a gene: 2. CDR1 is DFQATT, CDR2 SNEGSKA, per germline (reference sequence).

This clonotype was seen many times. The chain carries TRBV7-2 and TRBJ2-2; D uncertain. The V gene's germline CDR1 is SGHTA and CDR2 FQGNSA. Trimming removed 3 bases from V and 2 bases from J, with 7 bases in between. The CDR3 is 14 amino acids. CDR3 residues: CASSFNHNTGELFF. CDR3 nucleotide sequence: TGTGCCAGCAGCTTTAACCATAACACCGGGGAGCTGTTTTTT.

This clonotype showed up many times. This chain connects TRBV7-9 to TRBJ2-3; either TRBD1 or TRBD2 may supply D (6 bases each). The CDR3 totals 15 residues. Trimming removed 5 bases at V and 5 bases at J, with 17 bases between. Germline lookup yields CDR1 SEHNR and CDR2 FQNEAQ (reference sequence). The CDR3 nucleotides are TGTGCCAGCAGCCCAGGGGACTTGCTAGGAGATACGCAGTATTTT. Amino acid sequence: CASSPGDLLGDTQYF.

Ten or more counts support this clonotype. The chain links TRBV29-1 to TRBJ1-5; D not resolved. Germline V gives CDR1 SQVTM, CDR2 ANQGSEA. The CDR3 sequence is 13 residues long. The V gene lost 5 bases and the J gene lost 0 bases, with 8 bases spanning the gap. CDR3 protein: CSVKDHSNQPQHF. The CDR3 DNA reads TGCAGCGTTAAGGATCATAGCAATCAGCCCCAGCATTTT.

Worth noting for this clonotype: It is likely a read error: a sequence one base away is far more abundant. The chain couples TRBV6-2 or TRBV6-3 to TRBJ2-1; 11 bases line up with TRBD1. The length of the CDR3 is 17 residues. Germline loops: CDR1 MNHEY, CDR2 SVGEGT. V lost 2 bases and J lost 10; bases outside the gene matches: 13. CDR3 nucleotide sequence: TGTGCCAGCAGTTACCGGACAGGGGGCGCGAATGTCTACGAGCAGTTCTTC. This gives the protein CASSYRTGGANVYEQFF.

A remark on this clonotype: This may be a read error, as it is one base from a much larger clone. The V and J genes are TRBV7-9 and TRBJ2-5; TRBD2 matches at 10 bases. The CDR3 sequence is 15 residues long. Germline V gives CDR1 SEHNR, CDR2 FQNEAQ (reference sequence). The V segment lost 5 bases and the J segment 3 bases; nucleotides outside the gene matches: 6. The CDR3 is CASSQAGLAEETQYF. The CDR3 coding sequence is TGTGCCAGCAGCCAGGCCGGACTAGCGGAAGAGACCCAGTACTTC. Complete variable domain (other parts from reference TRBV7-9 and TRBJ2-5): DTGVSQNPRHKITKRGQNVTFRCDPISEHNRLYWYRQTLGQGPEFLTYFQNEAQLEKSRLLSDRFSAERPKGSFSTLEIQRTEQGDSAMYLCASSQAGLAEETQYFGPGTRLLVL.

In its sample, this clonotype was seen many times. This chain joins TRBV20-1 and TRBJ1-2; D is undetermined. The CDR3 loop spans 13 amino acids. The germline V gene has CDR1 DFQATT and CDR2 SNEGSKA (reference sequence). V dropped 3 bases and J dropped 10 bases, with 18 bases sitting between them. DNA for the CDR3: TGCAGTGCTAGGGGAGTGGGGAAACGGGACTACACCTTC. The encoded protein is CSARGVGKRDYTF.

This clonotype was counted many times. The chain employs TRBV7-2 and TRBJ2-3, with D unclear. Trimming cost V 2 bases and J 5 bases, with 8 bases left between them. The CDR3 sequence is 13 residues long. The germline V gene encodes CDR1 SGHTA and CDR2 FQGNSA. CDR3 residues: CASSLLTLDTQYF. In nucleotides, the CDR3 is TGTGCCAGCAGCTTACTCACATTAGATACGCAGTATTTT.

In its sample, this clonotype was seen many times. V gene TRBV18 combines with J gene TRBJ1-5; D unresolved. Germline V CDR1 and CDR2: KGHSH, LQKENI. The CDR3 length is 16 residues. V shed 3 bases and J shed 1 base, with 13 bases lying between them. The CDR3 is CASSPRQVGSNQPQHF. The CDR3 DNA reads as TGTGCCAGCTCACCTCGGCAGGTGGGAAGCAATCAGCCCCAGCATTTT.

This clonotype was detected many times. V usage is TRBV4-1 and J usage is TRBJ2-7; possibly TRBD2 for D (5 bases). V shed 4 bases and J shed 0 bases, with 13 bases lying between them. CDR3 size: 15 residues. Germline V gene lookup returns CDR1 MGHRA and CDR2 YSYEKL. CDR3 DNA sequence: TGCGCCAGCAGCCTGCGCGGGCCGAGCTCCTACGAGCAGTACTTC. This encodes CASSLRGPSSYEQYF.